A single sample gave rise to the 30 T cell receptor beta chains below, sequenced in a study of cytomegalovirus exposure and HLA in healthy donors. Vbeta (60) and Jbeta (13) primers were used in the PCR. Some clones are missing from TCRdb's copy, which holds only in-frame ones; the method was immunoSEQ multiplex PCR. The sample holds roughly 160,000 clones, about three quarters seen once. The specimen sequenced was PBMCs. These TCRs come from a girl under 18 in good health and CMV-seronegative.

This clone has a handful of counts. The J gene is TRBJ1-5, the V gene TRBV6-1; possibly TRBD1 for D (5 bases). Trimming cost V 2 bases and J 3 bases, with 14 bases left between them. This CDR3 contains 16 residues. CDR1 MNHNS and CDR2 SASEGT come from the germline V gene. The CDR3 reads CASSEMAGTPNQPQHF. The CDR3 coding sequence is TGTGCCAGCAGTGAAATGGCAGGGACTCCCAATCAGCCCCAGCATTTT.

V gene TRBV12-5 combines with J gene TRBJ2-1, with D possibly being TRBD2 (6 bases). The CDR3 totals 16 residues. Trimming left V 6 bases short and J 0 bases short, with 15 bases between. The germline V gene encodes CDR1 LGHNT and CDR2 FRNRAP. Written as DNA, the CDR3 is TGTGCTAGTGGGCGTAGCATTAGCGGCTCCTACAATGAGCAGTTCTTC. Protein: CASGRSISGSYNEQFF. Full variable domain (rest looked up from reference TRBV12-5 and TRBJ2-1): DARVTQTPRHKVTEMGQEVTMRCQPILGHNTVFWYRQTMMQGLELLAYFRNRAPLDDSGMPKDRFSAEMPDATLATLKIQPSEPRDSAVYFCASGRSISGSYNEQFFGPGTRLTVL.

This clone has only one observation. CDR3 coding DNA: TGCGCCAGCAGCTTGGCCTTGGGGACAGATGGTGAGCAGTTCTTC. It is translated as CASSLALGTDGEQFF. The chain carries TRBV5-1 and TRBJ2-1, with TRBD1 identical over 7 bases. The CDR3 consists of 15 residues. After removal of 0 bases from V and 9 bases from J, the junction contained 9 bases not matched to a gene. CDR1 is SGHRS and CDR2 is YFSETQ in the germline V gene.

The J gene is TRBJ2-5, the V gene TRBV7-9; D unclear. V was pared by 2 bases and J by 5 bases, with 9 bases between. Germline assignment: CDR1 SEHNR and CDR2 FQNEAQ (reference sequence). The CDR3 length is 13 residues. CDR3 sequence reads: CASSLFEEETQYF. The CDR3 region has the DNA TGTGCCAGCAGCTTATTCGAGGAGGAGACCCAGTACTTC.

The J gene is TRBJ1-6, the V gene TRBV5-4; 10 nucleotides match TRBD1. This CDR3 is 14 amino acids long. The J segment lost 10 bases and the V segment lost 4 bases, leaving 5 bases of the junction unmatched. Germline V gene lookup returns CDR1 SGHNT and CDR2 YYREEE (reference sequence). The CDR3 loop is CASSRTGGGSPLHF. CDR3 DNA: TGTGCCAGCAGCCGGACAGGGGGTGGGTCACCCCTCCACTTT.

This clone was seen once. This chain uses TRBV19 with TRBJ1-2, with 7 bases fitting TRBD1. Germline trimming cut 5 bases from V and 5 bases from J; bases unmatched to any gene: 8. The germline V gene encodes CDR1 LNHDA and CDR2 SQIVND (reference sequence). This CDR3 contains 14 residues. The CDR3 sequence: CASSVRQGNYGYTF. The CDR3 DNA reads as TGTGCCAGTAGTGTACGACAGGGAAATTATGGCTACACCTTC. The whole variable domain, filled in from reference TRBV19 and TRBJ1-2, reads DGGITQSPKYLFRKEGQNVTLSCEQNLNHDAMYWYRQDPGQGLRLIYYSQIVNDFQKGDIAEGYSVSREKKESFPLTVTSAQKNPTAFYLCASSVRQGNYGYTFGSGTRLTVV.

The V gene is TRBV2, the J gene TRBJ1-2; possible D gene TRBD1, 5 bases. This CDR3 contains 13 residues. Germline V gene lookup returns CDR1 SNHLY and CDR2 FYNNEI. V lost 4 bases, J lost 8 bases, and 14 bases lay in between. This CDR3 is CASSVGSGGGYTF. CDR3 nucleotide sequence: TGTGCCAGCAGTGTAGGGAGCGGGGGAGGCTACACCTTC. The entire variable domain, with the rest obtained from reference TRBV2 and TRBJ1-2, is as follows: EPEVTQTPSHQVTQMGQEVILRCVPISNHLYFYWYRQILGQKVEFLVSFYNNEISEKSEIFDDQFSVERPDGSNFTLKIRSTKLEDSAMYFCASSVGSGGGYTFGSGTRLTVV.

This clone was seen just once. The chain recombines TRBV4-1 with TRBJ1-4; TRBD1 matches 7 bases. The CDR3 is 15 residues long. Losses at the gene ends were 3 bases for V and 4 bases for J; bases not matched to a gene: 5. Germline loops: CDR1 MGHRA, CDR2 YSYEKL. CDR3 sequence (DNA): TGCGCCAGCAGCCAGGAACAGGGGCTTAATGAAAAACTGTTTTTT. It is translated as CASSQEQGLNEKLFF.

The chain is built from TRBV7-3 and TRBJ2-1; no firm D call. The V gene's germline CDR1 is SGHTA and CDR2 FQGTGA. With 4 bases removed from V and 7 bases from J, the gap between germline ends came to 11 bases. There are 13 residues in the CDR3. DNA for the CDR3: TGTGCCAGCAGCTCCTCCGGTCGTAATGAGCAGTTCTTC. Translation: CASSSSGRNEQFF.

The chain uses TRBV7-9 and TRBJ1-1; 8 bases agree with TRBD1. The germline V gene has CDR1 SEHNR and CDR2 FQNEAQ (reference sequence). V lost 7 bases to trimming and J lost 5 bases; unmatched junction nucleotides: 12. This CDR3 contains 15 residues. The CDR3 protein is CASKNAGGAGTEAFF. In DNA form, the CDR3 reads TGTGCCAGCAAGAACGCAGGGGGCGCGGGGACTGAAGCTTTCTTT.

The table lists this clone with a count of one. The chain combines TRBV6-5 with TRBJ1-4; 7 nucleotides agree with TRBD1. Germline V CDR1 and CDR2: MNHEY, SVGAGI. The CDR3 length is 15 residues. The trim removed 6 bases at V and 6 bases at J, leaving 10 bases unmatched. Here the CDR3 reads CASSLRDRNHEKLFF. In nucleotides, the CDR3 is TGTGCCAGCAGCCTCCGGGACAGAAATCATGAAAAACTGTTTTTT.

The V call is TRBV10-2, the J call TRBJ2-3; perhaps TRBD1 as D (8 bases). The CDR3 covers 16 residues. Germline CDR1 is WSHSY and CDR2 is SAAADI. V dropped 4 bases and J dropped 4 bases, with 18 bases sitting between them. In DNA, the CDR3 is TGCGCCAGCAGTGGGAGGACAGGGAGGGGGGCAGATACGCAGTATTTT. As protein: CASSGRTGRGADTQYF.

This clone was counted a few times. This chain links TRBV10-3 with TRBJ1-1; D is unresolved. This CDR3 spans 12 amino acids. CDR1 ENHRY and CDR2 SYGVKD come from the germline V gene. Deletions cut 8 bases from V and 1 base from J, with 8 bases between. CDR3: CAIGDGNTEAFF. DNA for the CDR3: TGTGCCATCGGAGATGGGAACACTGAAGCTTTCTTT.

This rearrangement joins TRBV19 to TRBJ2-7; D might be TRBD2 (5 bases). Germline loops: CDR1 LNHDA, CDR2 SQIVND (reference sequence). This CDR3 is built from 11 residues. Between the trimmed V and J ends, which lost 10 bases and 7 bases, there was a span of 14 bases. CDR3 sequence: CATQTGGEQYF. The DNA for the CDR3 is TGTGCCACCCAGACCGGAGGAGAGCAGTACTTC.

The chain recombines TRBV6-4 with TRBJ1-6, with D hard to call. V was pared by 6 bases and J by 2 bases, with 8 bases between. Germline-derived CDR1 and CDR2 are MRHNA and SNTAGT. This CDR3 spans 14 amino acids. The CDR3 DNA reads as TGTGCCAGCAGGCCCAGTGCCTATAATTCACCCCTCCACTTT. This codes for CASRPSAYNSPLHF.

CDR3 DNA sequence: TGTGCCACCGCAGGATCTGGAAACACCATATATTTT. Its protein product is CATAGSGNTIYF. This rearrangement joins TRBV6-5 to TRBJ1-3, with D uncertain. Germline CDR1 MNHEY, CDR2 SVGAGI. Trimming pared 10 bases from V and 1 base from J, leaving 8 bases between. CDR3 size: 12 residues.

The chain uses TRBV18 and TRBJ2-2; TRBD2 matches at 7 bases. The CDR3 runs to 13 residues. Germline V gene sequence: CDR1 KGHSH, CDR2 LQKENI. Losses at the gene ends were 3 bases for V and 6 bases for J; bases not matched to a gene: 1. Written as DNA, the CDR3 is TGTGCCAGCTCACCCGCGGGGGCCGGGGAGCTGTTTTTT. Translation gives CASSPAGAGELFF.

The V and J genes are TRBV7-9 and TRBJ1-2, with D maybe TRBD1 (5 bases). Germline V gene lookup returns CDR1 SEHNR and CDR2 FQNEAQ (reference sequence). Trimming pared 3 bases from V and 6 bases from J, leaving 14 bases between. This CDR3 contains 14 residues. The CDR3 DNA sequence: TGTGCCAGCAGCTTTTTTAGGGGTACAGATGGCTACACCTTC. This gives the protein CASSFFRGTDGYTF.

CDR3 DNA sequence: TGTGCCAGCAGCTTAGCGGGCAGGGAGGGCCCAGATACGCAGTATTTT. It yields the protein CASSLAGREGPDTQYF. This chain connects TRBV13 to TRBJ2-3; 7 bases agree with TRBD2. CDR1 PRHDT and CDR2 FYEKMQ come from the germline V gene (reference sequence). CDR3 size: 16 residues. Unmatched junction bases numbered 8, after V lost 1 base and J lost 4 bases.

The chain links TRBV27 to TRBJ2-7; D is unclear. The CDR3 loop spans 14 amino acids. Trimming took off 7 bases at V and 1 base at J, with 14 bases between the two ends. Germline CDR1 reads MNHEY; CDR2 reads SMNVEV (reference sequence). CDR3 coding DNA: TGTGCCAGCATGCGTGCCGGCGGATCCTACGAGCAGTACTTC. Amino acids: CASMRAGGSYEQYF.

The chain uses TRBV7-9 and TRBJ2-1, with D perhaps TRBD2 (6 bases). The CDR3 covers 14 residues. Germline V gives CDR1 SEHNR, CDR2 FQNEAQ (reference sequence). Trimming cost V 5 bases and J 9 bases, with 17 bases left between them. CDR3 protein: CASSQSGGAGEQFF. CDR3 sequence (DNA): TGTGCCAGCAGCCAGTCGGGCGGGGCTGGTGAGCAGTTCTTC.

V is TRBV5-8 and J is TRBJ1-3; D uncertain. CDR3 length: 12 amino acids. CDR1 and CDR2 (germline): SGHTS, YDEGEE. Trimming took off 1 base at V and 4 bases at J, with 3 bases between the two ends. For the CDR3, the DNA is TGTGCCAGCAGCTTGCGGGGAAACACCATATATTTT. This codes for CASSLRGNTIYF.

The chain combines TRBV9 with TRBJ2-3; 12 bases fit TRBD2. The germline V gene encodes CDR1 SGDLS and CDR2 YYNGEE. Trimming cost V 3 bases and J 2 bases; bases outside gene matches: 4. The CDR3 spans 16 residues. CDR3 amino acids: CASSDLAGGVTDTQYF. As DNA, the CDR3 is TGTGCCAGCAGCGATCTAGCGGGGGGGGTCACAGATACGCAGTATTTT.

This rearrangement joins TRBV19 to TRBJ1-2; 10 nucleotides line up with TRBD1. The CDR3 has 14 residues. Germline V gives CDR1 LNHDA, CDR2 SQIVND (reference sequence). V lost 2 bases to trimming and J lost 5 bases; unmatched junction nucleotides: 2. As DNA, the CDR3 is TGTGCCAGTAGTATAAGGGGACAGGGGTATGGCTACACCTTC. It translates to CASSIRGQGYGYTF.

The chain combines TRBV27 with TRBJ2-5; 10 nucleotides line up with TRBD1. Trimming cost V 4 bases and J 1 base; bases outside gene matches: 6. The germline gives CDR1 MNHEY, CDR2 SMNVEV (reference sequence). The CDR3 consists of 16 residues. CDR3 protein: CASSSRGQGIQETQYF. Here the CDR3 DNA reads TGTGCCAGCAGTTCCAGGGGACAGGGGATCCAAGAGACCCAGTACTTC.

This clone was picked up a small number of times. The chain employs TRBV19 and TRBJ1-5; D is undetermined. The CDR3 is 13 amino acids. Trimming removed 7 bases from V and 4 bases from J, with 11 bases in between. Germline V gene sequence: CDR1 LNHDA, CDR2 SQIVND (reference sequence). CDR3 DNA sequence: TGTGCCAGTACTCAATACTCAAATCAGCCCCAGCATTTT. Protein sequence: CASTQYSNQPQHF.

The chain uses TRBV6-5 and TRBJ1-4; D is ambiguous. The ends were cut back, 2 bases at V and 6 bases at J, with 16 bases in the middle. Germline V gives CDR1 MNHEY, CDR2 SVGAGI. The CDR3 is 16 residues long. As DNA, the CDR3 is TGTGCCAGCAGTTACCTATCGACCGGGGAGCATGAAAAACTGTTTTTT. Encoded protein: CASSYLSTGEHEKLFF.

This clone came up a few times. The genes are TRBV5-1 and TRBJ1-2, with TRBD1 as a possible D gene (6 bases). This CDR3 region has 14 residues. V lost 0 bases and J 4 bases, leaving 10 bases between the germline ends. The germline gives CDR1 SGHRS, CDR2 YFSETQ. The DNA for the CDR3 is TGCGCCAGCAGCTTGGACAGGGAGGGCTATGGCTACACCTTC. Its translation is CASSLDREGYGYTF.

The chain carries TRBV19 and TRBJ1-5, with 7 bases identical to TRBD1. Germline V lookup: CDR1 LNHDA, CDR2 SQIVND (reference sequence). Trimming removed 6 bases from V and 0 bases from J; junction bases left unmatched: 8. This CDR3 has 16 residues. This chain's CDR3 is CASRTRGQDSNQPQHF. The CDR3 nucleotides are TGTGCCAGTAGGACCCGAGGACAGGATAGCAATCAGCCCCAGCATTTT.

The rearrangement uses TRBV5-4 and TRBJ1-3; D is unresolved. Germline V lookup: CDR1 SGHNT, CDR2 YYREEE (reference sequence). The CDR3 has 16 amino acids. Deletions cut 2 bases from V and 0 bases from J, with 12 bases between. DNA of the CDR3: TGTGCCAGCAGCTTTGGGCAGGTTGGCTCTGGAAACACCATATATTTT. It is translated as CASSFGQVGSGNTIYF.